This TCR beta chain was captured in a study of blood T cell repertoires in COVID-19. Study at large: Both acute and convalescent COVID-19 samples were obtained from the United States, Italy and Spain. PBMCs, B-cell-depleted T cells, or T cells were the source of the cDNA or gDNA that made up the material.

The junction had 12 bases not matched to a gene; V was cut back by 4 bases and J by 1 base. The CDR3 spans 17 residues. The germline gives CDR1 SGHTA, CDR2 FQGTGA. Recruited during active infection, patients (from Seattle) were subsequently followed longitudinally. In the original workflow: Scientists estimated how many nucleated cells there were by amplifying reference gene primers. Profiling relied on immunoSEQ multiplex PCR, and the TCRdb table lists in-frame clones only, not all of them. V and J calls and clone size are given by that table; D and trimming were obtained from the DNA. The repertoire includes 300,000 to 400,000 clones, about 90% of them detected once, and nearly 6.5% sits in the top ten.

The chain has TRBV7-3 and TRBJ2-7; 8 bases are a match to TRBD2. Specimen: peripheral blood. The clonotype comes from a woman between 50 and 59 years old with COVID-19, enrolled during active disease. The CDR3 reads CASSSWGSSGFSYEQYF. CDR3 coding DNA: TGTGCCAGCAGCTCCTGGGGATCTAGCGGGTTTTCCTACGAGCAGTACTTC.